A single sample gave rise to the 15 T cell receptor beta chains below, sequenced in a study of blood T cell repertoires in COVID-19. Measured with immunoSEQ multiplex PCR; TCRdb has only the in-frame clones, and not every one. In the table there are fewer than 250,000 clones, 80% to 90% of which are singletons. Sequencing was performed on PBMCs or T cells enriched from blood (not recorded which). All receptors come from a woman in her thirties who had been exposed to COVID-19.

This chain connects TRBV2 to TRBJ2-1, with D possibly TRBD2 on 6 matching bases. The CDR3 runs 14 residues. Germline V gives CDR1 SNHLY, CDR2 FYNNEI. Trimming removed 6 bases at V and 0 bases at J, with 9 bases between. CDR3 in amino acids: CASRQLASYNEQFF. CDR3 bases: TGTGCCAGCAGGCAACTAGCCTCCTACAATGAGCAGTTCTTC. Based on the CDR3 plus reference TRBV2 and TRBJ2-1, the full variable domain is EPEVTQTPSHQVTQMGQEVILRCVPISNHLYFYWYRQILGQKVEFLVSFYNNEISEKSEIFDDQFSVERPDGSNFTLKIRSTKLEDSAMYFCASRQLASYNEQFFGPGTRLTVL.

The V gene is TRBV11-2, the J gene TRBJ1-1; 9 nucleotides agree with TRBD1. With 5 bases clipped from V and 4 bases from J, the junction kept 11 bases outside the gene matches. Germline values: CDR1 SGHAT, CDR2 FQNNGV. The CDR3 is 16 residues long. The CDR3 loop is CASSLRTGAGGTEAFF. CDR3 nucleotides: TGTGCCAGCAGCCTCCGGACAGGGGCGGGCGGCACTGAAGCTTTCTTT.

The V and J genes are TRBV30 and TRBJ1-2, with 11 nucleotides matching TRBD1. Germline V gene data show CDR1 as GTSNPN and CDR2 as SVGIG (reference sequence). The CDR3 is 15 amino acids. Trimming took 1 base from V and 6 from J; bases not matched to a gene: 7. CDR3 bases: TGTGCCTGGAGTGCCGGGACAGGGGGGATTCATGGCTACACCTTC. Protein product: CAWSAGTGGIHGYTF.

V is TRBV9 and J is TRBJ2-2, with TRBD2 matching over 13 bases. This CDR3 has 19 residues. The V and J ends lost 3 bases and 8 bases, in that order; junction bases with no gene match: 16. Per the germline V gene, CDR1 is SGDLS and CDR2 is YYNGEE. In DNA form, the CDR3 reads TGTGCCAGCAGCGCCTACTTAGGACTAGCGGGAGAGGTTCGGGGGGAGCTGTTTTTT. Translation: CASSAYLGLAGEVRGELFF.

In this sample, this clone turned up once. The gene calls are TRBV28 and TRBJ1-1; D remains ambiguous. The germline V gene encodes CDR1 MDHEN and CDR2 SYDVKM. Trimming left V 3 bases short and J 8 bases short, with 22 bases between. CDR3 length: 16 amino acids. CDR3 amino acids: CASSFPGVLRSGEAFF. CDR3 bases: TGTGCCAGCAGTTTCCCAGGCGTTCTTCGCAGTGGAGAAGCTTTCTTT.

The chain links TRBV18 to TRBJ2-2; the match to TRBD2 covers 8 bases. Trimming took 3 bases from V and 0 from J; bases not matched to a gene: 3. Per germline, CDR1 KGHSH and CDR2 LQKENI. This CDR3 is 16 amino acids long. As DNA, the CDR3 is TGTGCCAGCTCACCCCAGGGACTAGCGAACACCGGGGAGCTGTTTTTT. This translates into CASSPQGLANTGELFF.

The CDR3, as DNA: TGTGCCACCAGTGATACGGAGAGCAATCAGCCCCAGCATTTT. Its protein product is CATSDTESNQPQHF. The chain employs TRBV24-1 and TRBJ1-5; no firm D call. This CDR3 spans 14 amino acids. Germline CDR1 reads KGHDR; CDR2 reads SFDVKD. Trimming shortened V by 3 bases and J by 1 base, and 6 bases separated the two germline ends.

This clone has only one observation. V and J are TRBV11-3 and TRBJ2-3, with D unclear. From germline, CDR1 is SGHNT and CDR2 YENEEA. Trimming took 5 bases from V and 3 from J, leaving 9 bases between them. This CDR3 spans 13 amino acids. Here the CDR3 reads CASSPDGTDTQYF. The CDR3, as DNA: TGTGCCAGCAGCCCAGACGGGACAGATACGCAGTATTTT.

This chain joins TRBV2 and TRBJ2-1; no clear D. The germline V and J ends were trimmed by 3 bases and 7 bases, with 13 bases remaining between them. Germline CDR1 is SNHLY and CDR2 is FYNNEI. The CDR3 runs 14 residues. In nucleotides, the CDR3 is TGTGCCAGCAGTGACTTGGTACAGCAAAATGAGCAGTTCTTC. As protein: CASSDLVQQNEQFF.

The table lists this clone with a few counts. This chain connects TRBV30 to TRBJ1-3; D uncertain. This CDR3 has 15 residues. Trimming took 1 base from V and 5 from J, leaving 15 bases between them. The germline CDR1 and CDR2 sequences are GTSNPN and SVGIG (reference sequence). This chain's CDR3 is CAWSDLEPYRNTIYF. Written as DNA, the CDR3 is TGTGCCTGGAGTGATCTCGAGCCCTACCGAAACACCATATATTTT.

CDR3 sequence (DNA): TGTGCCACCAGTGATTTTCACGGATCTGACAGGTGGAACACCGGGGAGCTGTTTTTT. The encoded protein is CATSDFHGSDRWNTGELFF. The chain joins TRBV24-1 to TRBJ2-2; maybe TRBD1 (6 bases). Between the trimmed V and J ends, which lost 1 base and 1 base, there was a span of 18 bases. This CDR3 is 19 amino acids long. The germline V gene encodes CDR1 KGHDR and CDR2 SFDVKD.

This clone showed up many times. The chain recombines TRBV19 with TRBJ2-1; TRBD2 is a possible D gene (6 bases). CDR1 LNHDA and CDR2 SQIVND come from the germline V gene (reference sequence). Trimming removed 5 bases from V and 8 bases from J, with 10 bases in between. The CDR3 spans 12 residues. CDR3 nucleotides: TGTGCCAGTAGTCTCGGGAGTGATGAGCAGTTCTTC. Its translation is CASSLGSDEQFF.

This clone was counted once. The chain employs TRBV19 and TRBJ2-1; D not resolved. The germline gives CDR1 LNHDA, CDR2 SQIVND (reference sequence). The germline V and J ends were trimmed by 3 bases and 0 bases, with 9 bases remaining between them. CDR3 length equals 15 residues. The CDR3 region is CASSISWSSYNEQFF. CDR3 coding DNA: TGTGCCAGTAGTATCTCCTGGAGCTCCTACAATGAGCAGTTCTTC.

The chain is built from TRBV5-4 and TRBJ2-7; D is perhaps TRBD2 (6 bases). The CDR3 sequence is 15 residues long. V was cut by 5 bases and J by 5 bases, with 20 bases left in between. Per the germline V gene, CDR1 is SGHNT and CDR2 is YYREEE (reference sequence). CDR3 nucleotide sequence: TGTGCCAGCAGACAGGCCGGAGGGAATCCGGACGAGCAGTACTTC. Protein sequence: CASRQAGGNPDEQYF.

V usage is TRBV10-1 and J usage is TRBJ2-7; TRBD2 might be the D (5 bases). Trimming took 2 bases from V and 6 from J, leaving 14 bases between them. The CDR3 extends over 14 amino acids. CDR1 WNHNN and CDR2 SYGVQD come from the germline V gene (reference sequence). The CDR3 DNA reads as TGCGCCAGCAGTGAGATTACTAGTGGCGGCGAGCAGTACTTC. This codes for CASSEITSGGEQYF.